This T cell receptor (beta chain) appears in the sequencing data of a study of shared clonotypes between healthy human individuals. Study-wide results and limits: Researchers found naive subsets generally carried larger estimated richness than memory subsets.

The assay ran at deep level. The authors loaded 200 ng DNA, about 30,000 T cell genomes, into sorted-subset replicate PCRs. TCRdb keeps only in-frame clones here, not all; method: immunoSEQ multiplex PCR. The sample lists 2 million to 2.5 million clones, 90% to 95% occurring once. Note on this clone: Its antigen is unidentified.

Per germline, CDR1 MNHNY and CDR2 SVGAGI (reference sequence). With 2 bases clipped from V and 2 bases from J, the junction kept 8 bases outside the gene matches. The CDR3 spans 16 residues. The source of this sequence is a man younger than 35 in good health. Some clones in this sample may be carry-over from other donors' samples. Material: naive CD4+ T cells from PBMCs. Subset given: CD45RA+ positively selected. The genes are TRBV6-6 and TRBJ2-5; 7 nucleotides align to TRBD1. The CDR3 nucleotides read TGTGCCAGCAGTTACACCGGACAGGAAGGACAAGAGACCCAGTACTTC. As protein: CASSYTGQEGQETQYF.